This T cell receptor (beta chain) was identified in a study of blood T cell repertoires in COVID-19. During active infection, Seattle patients enrolled and were then monitored through disease. Assay used: immunoSEQ multiplex PCR; TCRdb lists only in-frame clones, some missing. The sample consists of around 80,000 clones, approximately 85% of them appearing once. Sequencing input: peripheral blood. The origin of this receptor is a man aged 50 to 59 with COVID-19, enrolled during active disease.

The CDR3 reads CASSYGQGFGNTIYF. In DNA form, the CDR3 reads TGTGCCAGCAGTTACGGTCAGGGCTTTGGAAACACCATATATTTT. The rearrangement uses TRBV6-5 and TRBJ1-3; a possible D gene is TRBD1 (5 bases). Trimming took off 2 bases at V and 3 bases at J, with 11 bases between the two ends. The CDR3 is 15 amino acids. Germline CDR1 reads MNHEY; CDR2 reads SVGAGI.